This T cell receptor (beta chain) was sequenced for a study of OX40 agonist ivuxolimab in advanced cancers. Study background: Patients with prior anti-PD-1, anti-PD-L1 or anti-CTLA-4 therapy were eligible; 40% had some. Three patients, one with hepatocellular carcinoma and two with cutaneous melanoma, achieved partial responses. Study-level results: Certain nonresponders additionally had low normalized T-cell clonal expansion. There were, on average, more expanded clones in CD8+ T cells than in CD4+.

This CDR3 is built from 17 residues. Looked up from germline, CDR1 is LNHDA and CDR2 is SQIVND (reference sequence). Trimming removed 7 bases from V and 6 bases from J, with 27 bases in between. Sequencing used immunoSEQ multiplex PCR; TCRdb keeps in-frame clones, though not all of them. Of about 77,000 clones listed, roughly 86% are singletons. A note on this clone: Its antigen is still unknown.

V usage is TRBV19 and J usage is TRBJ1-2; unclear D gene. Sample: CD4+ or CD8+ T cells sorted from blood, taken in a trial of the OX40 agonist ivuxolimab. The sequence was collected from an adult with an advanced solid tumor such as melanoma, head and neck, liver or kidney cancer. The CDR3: CASTPGRAPISKNGYTF. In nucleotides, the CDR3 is TGTGCCAGTACTCCCGGCCGGGCACCGATATCAAAAAATGGCTACACCTTC.